Included here is one TCR beta chain sequence, with context. Antigen: not known. This record belongs to a study of CD8+CD57+ T cells in acquired aplastic anemia. Study observations and caveats: Overlapping CD8+ CDR3 repertoires of patients and controls contained some 30 shared sequences.

The study profiled TCR beta VDJ and CDR3 using genomic DNA as template. MiXCR, applied by TCRdb to the reads, yields one record per CDR3 protein. The sample contains approximately 160,000 distinct CDR3 sequences, about half of which appear only once. Patients selected for sequencing had displayed CD8+CD57+ cell expansion by flow cytometry. The germline CDR1 and CDR2 sequences are DFQATT and SNEGSKA (reference sequence). The CDR3 is made up of 16 amino acids. Trimming cost V 6 bases and J 5 bases, with 23 bases left between them. This chain joins TRBV20-1 and TRBJ2-4, with D tentatively TRBD1 (6 bases). The receptor was derived from a human donor with aplastic anemia. The sequenced material came from sorted CD4+, CD8+, or CD8+CD57+ T cells (not recorded which) from PBMCs. CDR3 amino acids: CSATLQGRIAENIQYF. CDR3 sequence (DNA): TGCAGTGCCACGTTACAGGGTCGTATTGCCGAAAACATTCAGTACTTC.